These T cell receptor beta chains were read from a single sample in a study of cytomegalovirus exposure and HLA in healthy donors. This table comes from immunoSEQ multiplex PCR, and its TCRdb copy is limited to in-frame clones, with some not included. The top ten clones hold over 6% of a sample with fewer than 100,000 clones, 65% to 80% of them seen once. Sequences were obtained from PBMCs. These receptors came from a man aged 35-49 years in good health and CMV-seropositive. Each CDR3 is given with its conserved first and last residue. A D gene is named only where the DNA matches it firmly. The size entry is marked missing in some rows and otherwise reads once, few, many or a size class.

clone_size j_call d_call v_call cdr3_aa cdr3_nt
- TRBJ2-1 - TRBV7-2 CASSLGRRGIFHEQFF TGTGCCAGCAGCTTAGGCAGACGCGGGATTTTCCATGAGCAGTTCTTC
once TRBJ2-1 - TRBV28 CASKKSSYNEQFF TGTGCCAGCAAAAAGAGCTCCTACAATGAGCAGTTCTTC
once TRBJ2-6 - TRBV7-9 CASSLAGLSGANVLTF TGTGCCAGCAGCTTAGCGGGACTCTCTGGGGCCAACGTCCTGACTTTC
- TRBJ2-1 TRBD2 TRBV7-9 CSSSLASTSSLNEQFF TGTTCCAGCAGCTTAGCGTCGACTAGCTCCCTCAATGAGCAGTTCTTC
- TRBJ1-2 - TRBV2 CASSEARRAYGYTF TGTGCCAGCAGTGAAGCGCGCAGGGCATATGGCTACACCTTC
few TRBJ2-3 TRBD2 TRBV5-1 CASSNRTSGGQTQYF TGCGCCAGCAGCAATCGGACTAGCGGGGGCCAAACGCAGTATTTT
- TRBJ1-2 - TRBV6-6 CASSSPTSVGYTF TGTGCCAGCAGTTCCCCTACCTCCGTTGGCTACACCTTC
- TRBJ2-4 TRBD2 TRBV27 CASASPGMASGIKNIQYF TGTGCCAGCGCGTCACCCGGAATGGCTAGCGGAATCAAAAACATTCAGTACTTC
few TRBJ1-1 - TRBV2 CASRPTRGGTEAFF TGTGCCAGCAGGCCTACCCGAGGGGGCACTGAAGCTTTCTTT
- TRBJ2-7 TRBD1 TRBV5-1 CASSLAPGQGAREQYF TGCGCCAGCAGCTTGGCCCCGGGACAGGGGGCGCGCGAGCAGTACTTC
few TRBJ1-2 TRBD1 TRBV9 CASSEGQGLNYGYTF TGTGCCAGCAGCGAGGGACAGGGCTTAAACTATGGCTACACCTTC
- TRBJ2-2 - TRBV10-3 CAISVAPGRNTGELFF TGTGCCATCAGTGTCGCCCCGGGGAGGAACACCGGGGAGCTGTTTTTT
once TRBJ2-2 - TRBV2 CASRVQDITGELFF TGTGCCAGCAGAGTTCAAGACATCACCGGGGAGCTGTTTTTT
- TRBJ2-7 - TRBV6-4 CASSDSEDGSYEQYF TGTGCCAGCAGTGACTCGGAGGACGGATCCTACGAGCAGTACTTC
few TRBJ2-7 - TRBV7-2 CASSLVHGQGNEQYF TGTGCCAGCAGCTTAGTTCACGGCCAGGGCAACGAGCAGTACTTC
- TRBJ2-3 TRBD1 TRBV9 CASSNRGRSDTQYF TGTGCCAGCAGCAACAGGGGGCGCTCAGATACGCAGTATTTT
- TRBJ2-7 - TRBV19 CASIPGQGNYEQYF TGTGCCAGTATCCCGGGACAAGGAAATTACGAGCAGTACTTC
once TRBJ2-1 - TRBV5-1 CASSLDGGSYNEQFF TGCGCCAGCAGCTTGGATGGCGGCAGTTACAATGAGCAGTTCTTC
- TRBJ2-1 - TRBV2 CASSQVGGGEQFF TGTGCCAGCAGTCAAGTTGGCGGCGGTGAGCAGTTCTTC
- TRBJ1-1 TRBD1 TRBV14 CASSQWDRGHAFF TGTGCCAGCAGCCAGTGGGACAGGGGGCATGCTTTCTTT
- TRBJ2-3 - TRBV5-1 CASSLETGGTDTQYF TGCGCCAGCAGCTTGGAGACCGGGGGAACAGATACGCAGTATTTT
- TRBJ1-1 TRBD1 TRBV2 CATGQGYTEAFF TGTGCCACAGGACAGGGGTACACTGAAGCTTTCTTT
- TRBJ2-7 - TRBV6-6 CASSPSTVEQYF TGTGCCAGCAGTCCCTCTACAGTCGAGCAGTACTTC
once TRBJ2-5 - TRBV11-1 CASSLRFSETQYF TGTGCCAGCAGCCTTCGGTTTAGTGAGACCCAGTACTTC
- TRBJ2-2 - TRBV9 CASSVVGDAGELFF TGTGCCAGCAGCGTAGTTGGAGATGCCGGGGAGCTGTTTTTT
- TRBJ1-4 - TRBV6-1 CASSLTPPPEKLFF TGTGCCAGCAGTTTAACACCGCCCCCCGAAAAACTGTTTTTT
- TRBJ2-5 TRBD1 TRBV4-2 CASSQGLDRSPETQYF TGTGCCAGCAGCCAAGGGCTGGACAGGAGTCCTGAGACCCAGTACTTC
few TRBJ1-1 TRBD1 TRBV19 CASTQQGMNTEAFF TGTGCCAGTACCCAACAGGGGATGAACACTGAAGCTTTCTTT
- TRBJ2-7 TRBD2 TRBV5-1 CASSTGGSPTYEQYF TGCGCCAGCAGCACCGGGGGGTCCCCAACCTACGAGCAGTACTTC
- TRBJ2-3 - TRBV5-1 CASSPIGQLTQYF TGCGCCAGCAGCCCTATTGGACAGCTTACGCAGTATTTT
- TRBJ2-7 TRBD2 TRBV9 CASSVGAGDEQYF TGTGCCAGCAGCGTAGGGGCGGGGGACGAGCAGTACTTC
once TRBJ1-2 TRBD1 TRBV19 CASSTPGGPYGYTF TGTGCCAGTAGTACCCCAGGGGGCCCCTATGGCTACACCTTC
- TRBJ2-7 - TRBV21-1 CARRNRGQSYEQYF TGTGCCCGTCGGAACAGGGGGCAGTCCTACGAGCAGTACTTC
- TRBJ2-3 TRBD2 TRBV10-3 CAISGSWGGYTDTQYF TGTGCCATCAGTGGGAGCTGGGGAGGGTACACAGATACGCAGTATTTT
few TRBJ2-1 TRBD2 TRBV10-1 CASTQGLALHNEQFF TGCGCCAGCACTCAGGGACTAGCCCTCCACAATGAGCAGTTCTTC
once TRBJ2-2 - TRBV4-3 CASSLLWGAGATNTGELFF TGCGCCAGCAGCCTGCTTTGGGGGGCGGGAGCTACGAACACCGGGGAGCTGTTTTTT
- TRBJ2-5 TRBD1 TRBV4-3 CASSQGRQGRETQYF TGCGCCAGCAGCCAGGGGCGACAGGGTAGAGAGACCCAGTACTTC
- TRBJ1-2 TRBD1 TRBV10-3 CAITSGTGENYGYTF TGTGCCATCACCTCCGGGACAGGTGAGAACTATGGCTACACCTTC
few TRBJ2-3 - TRBV5-1 CASSWGRQGDADTQYF TGCGCCAGCAGCTGGGGGAGGCAGGGGGACGCGGATACGCAGTATTTT
- TRBJ2-7 TRBD1 TRBV27 CASSLKTWTGAMSSYEQYF TGTGCCAGCAGTTTAAAAACCTGGACAGGGGCGATGAGCTCCTACGAGCAGTACTTC
- TRBJ2-1 TRBD2 TRBV7-9 CASSLVALAGLSYNEQFF TGTGCCAGCAGCTTAGTTGCACTAGCGGGCCTATCCTACAATGAGCAGTTCTTC
- TRBJ1-5 - TRBV27 CASSHRVGNQPQHF TGTGCCAGCAGTCACAGGGTAGGCAATCAGCCCCAGCATTTT
- TRBJ1-1 TRBD1 TRBV5-4 CASSLETGANTEAFF TGTGCCAGCAGCTTGGAGACAGGGGCGAACACTGAAGCTTTCTTT
- TRBJ2-1 - TRBV6-5 CASSRRSQGIEQFF TGTGCCAGCAGTCGCAGGTCACAGGGCATTGAGCAGTTCTTC
- TRBJ1-2 - TRBV9 CASSVGPGDYGYTF TGTGCCAGCAGCGTAGGCCCAGGGGACTATGGCTACACCTTC
once TRBJ2-1 - TRBV5-1 CASSSGWPGSYNEQFF TGCGCCAGCAGTTCGGGGTGGCCGGGCTCCTACAATGAGCAGTTCTTC
- TRBJ1-1 - TRBV4-3 CASSQFGVTEAFF TGCGCCAGCAGCCAGTTCGGGGTCACTGAAGCTTTCTTT
- TRBJ1-5 - TRBV6-5 CASSQGGRGQPQHF TGTGCCAGCAGTCAAGGGGGGCGGGGGCAGCCCCAGCATTTT
- TRBJ1-4 TRBD1 TRBV7-6 CASSLGQGFYEKLFF TGTGCCAGCAGCTTAGGACAGGGGTTTTATGAAAAACTGTTTTTT
few TRBJ2-7 TRBD2 TRBV29-1 CRPRTSGSKADEQYF TGCAGGCCTAGGACTAGCGGGAGCAAGGCAGACGAGCAGTACTTC